The clone carrying this T cell receptor beta chain is a singleton in its sample. The antigen remains undetermined. This sample is part of a study of OX40 agonist ivuxolimab in advanced cancers. Turning to the study itself: Patients got intravenous ivuxolimab at 0.01 to 10 mg/kg every 2 weeks. Therapy given before enrollment (anti-PD-1, anti-PD-L1 or anti-CTLA-4) was allowed, and over 35% had some.

Trimming removed 3 bases at V and 5 bases at J, with 10 bases between. CDR1 and CDR2 from the germline V gene are SQVTM and ANQGSEA. This CDR3 spans 12 amino acids. General observations from the study: At doses 0.1 to 3.0 mg/kg, CD4+ and CD8+ clones expanded.

TCRdb's copy holds only in-frame clones and misses some; the assay was immunoSEQ multiplex PCR. The repertoire holds more than 70,000 clones, with just under 85% as singletons. The chain couples TRBV29-1 to TRBJ1-1; no firm D call. Sample: CD4+ or CD8+ T cells sorted from blood, taken in a trial of the OX40 agonist ivuxolimab. This receptor was identified in an adult with an advanced solid tumor such as melanoma, head and neck, liver or kidney cancer. For the CDR3, the DNA is TGCAGCGTTGACGTCAGGAGTACTGAAGCTTTCTTT. Translation gives CSVDVRSTEAFF.